This T cell receptor (beta chain) is from a study of Ad26.COV2.S vaccination and SARS-CoV-2 variants. Across the study: Once or twice, 56 days apart, Ad26.COV2.S was delivered intramuscularly. Findings and limits, study-wide: Spike-specific TCR breadth was greater in vaccine than placebo recipients. Spike-specific responses of CD8+ and CD4+ T cells were reported to display substantial breadth after vaccination.

Data came from immunoSEQ multiplex PCR; TCRdb stores just in-frame clones and leaves some out. The profile shows about 400,000 clones, roughly 90% of them singletons. CDR1 and CDR2 from the germline V gene are SGHNT and YENEEA. The CDR3 loop spans 13 amino acids. V was pared by 4 bases and J by 3 bases, with 1 base of the junction left unmatched. Treatment specified: 19 received Ad26.COV2.S at low or high dose, single or two shots; about 5 received placebo; per-sample allocation not given. The samples date from day 63 after the first vaccine or placebo injection. A Boston adult aged 18-55 years was the donor. On this clone itself: Its antigen is not identified.

Sequences were derived from peripheral blood, sampled in a trial of Ad26.COV2.S vaccine versus placebo. The J gene is TRBJ2-7, the V gene TRBV11-3, with 9 bases fitting TRBD1. The clonotype comes from a person between 18 and 65 years old who received the Ad26.COV2.S COVID-19 vaccine or a placebo. DNA for the CDR3: TGTGCCAGCAGCTCGGACAGGGGCTACGAGCAGTACTTC. The encoded protein is CASSSDRGYEQYF.